These 29 T cell receptor beta chains were all obtained from the same sample, sequenced in a study of cytomegalovirus exposure and HLA in healthy donors. TCRdb keeps only in-frame clones here, not all; method: immunoSEQ multiplex PCR. The sample shows about 120,000 clones, 70% to 90% of them seen only once. Sequencing was performed on PBMCs. The receptors were gathered from a man younger than 35 in good health and CMV-seronegative.

The V and J genes are TRBV27 and TRBJ1-3, with TRBD1 as a possible D gene (6 bases). This CDR3 is 15 amino acids long. V lost 7 bases, J lost 0 bases, and 13 bases lay in between. Germline CDR1 is MNHEY and CDR2 is SMNVEV (reference sequence). The CDR3 reads CASKRTGNSGNTIYF. For the CDR3, the DNA is TGTGCCAGCAAGCGAACAGGGAACTCTGGAAACACCATATATTTT.

The J gene is TRBJ1-6, the V gene TRBV5-4; D gene ambiguous. Germline assignment: CDR1 SGHNT and CDR2 YYREEE (reference sequence). The CDR3 extends over 13 amino acids. The ends were cut back, 2 bases at V and 8 bases at J, with 8 bases in the middle. CDR3 sequence reads: CASSFWGDSPLHF. The DNA for the CDR3 is TGTGCCAGCAGCTTTTGGGGAGATTCACCCCTCCACTTT. Full variable domain (rest looked up from reference TRBV5-4 and TRBJ1-6): ETGVTQSPTHLIKTRGQQVTLRCSSQSGHNTVSWYQQALGQGPQFIFQYYREEENGRGNFPPRFSGLQFPNYSSELNVNALELDDSALYLCASSFWGDSPLHFGNGTRLTVT.

This clone was counted between two and nine times. This chain connects TRBV5-8 to TRBJ2-7; weak D call: TRBD1 (6 bases). V gave up 6 bases and J gave up 3 bases, with 13 bases separating them. Germline CDR1 reads SGHTS; CDR2 reads YDEGEE. The CDR3 contains 13 residues. The CDR3 DNA sequence: TGTGCCAGCAACCGATTAGGGGGCTACGAGCAGTACTTC. Translation gives CASNRLGGYEQYF.

The chain couples TRBV7-9 to TRBJ2-1; TRBD1 might be the D (5 bases). Between the trimmed V and J ends, which lost 1 base and 0 bases, there was a span of 10 bases. CDR1 and CDR2 (germline): SEHNR, FQNEAQ (reference sequence). CDR3 length: 16 amino acids. CDR3 nucleotides: TGTGCCAGCAGCTTAGGGGGCTTTTACTCCTACAATGAGCAGTTCTTC. Translating gives CASSLGGFYSYNEQFF.

This chain uses TRBV2 with TRBJ1-1; TRBD1 matches 10 bases. V shed 6 bases and J 7 bases; nucleotides not matched to a gene: 8. Germline CDR1 and CDR2: SNHLY and FYNNEI. CDR3 size: 14 residues. CDR3 sequence reads: CASRKDRGVDEAFF. The CDR3 DNA is TGTGCCAGCAGGAAGGACAGGGGGGTTGATGAAGCTTTCTTT. Using reference TRBV2 and TRBJ1-1 for the parts outside the CDR3, the full variable domain is EPEVTQTPSHQVTQMGQEVILRCVPISNHLYFYWYRQILGQKVEFLVSFYNNEISEKSEIFDDQFSVERPDGSNFTLKIRSTKLEDSAMYFCASRKDRGVDEAFFGQGTRLTVV.

The V call is TRBV6-5, the J call TRBJ2-2, with 7 bases fitting TRBD2. Germline V gene lookup returns CDR1 MNHEY and CDR2 SVGAGI. J lost 7 bases, V lost 2 bases, and 7 bases had no gene match. This CDR3 has 15 amino acids. The CDR3 DNA reads TGTGCCAGCAGTTACGGCGGGACTATGATCGGGGAGCTGTTTTTT. Translation gives CASSYGGTMIGELFF.

This sequence joins TRBV14 and TRBJ2-7; 7 positions agree with TRBD1. Germline CDR1 and CDR2: SGHDN and FVKESK. This CDR3 comprises 15 residues. Trimming cost V 1 base and J 3 bases; bases outside gene matches: 6. This CDR3 is CASSQAPGQFYEQYF. DNA for the CDR3: TGTGCCAGCAGCCAAGCTCCGGGACAGTTCTACGAGCAGTACTTC.

This sequence joins TRBV5-1 and TRBJ2-2, with D tentatively TRBD1 (7 bases). This CDR3 has 15 residues. Per the germline V gene, CDR1 is SGHRS and CDR2 is YFSETQ. V lost 4 bases and J 2 bases, leaving 12 bases between the germline ends. The CDR3 DNA is TGCGCCAGCAGCGGGGGGACAGCTAACACCGGGGAGCTGTTTTTT. Its protein is CASSGGTANTGELFF.

V gene TRBV7-2 combines with J gene TRBJ1-6; D may be TRBD1 (5 bases). V lost 0 bases and J 7 bases, leaving 7 bases between the germline ends. The germline gives CDR1 SGHTA, CDR2 FQGNSA. CDR3 length: 14 residues. CDR3 region: CASSLARQNSPLHF. The CDR3 nucleotides are TGTGCCAGCAGCTTAGCCAGACAGAATTCACCCCTCCACTTT.

The V gene is TRBV19, the J gene TRBJ2-5; D uncertain. The CDR3 has 13 amino acids. The ends were cut back, 4 bases at V and 5 bases at J, with 11 bases in the middle. Germline V lookup: CDR1 LNHDA, CDR2 SQIVND (reference sequence). This chain's CDR3 is CASSSSLAETQYF. CDR3 sequence (DNA): TGTGCCAGTAGTAGTTCGCTTGCGGAGACCCAGTACTTC. The full variable domain, with the rest looked up from reference TRBV19 and TRBJ2-5, is DGGITQSPKYLFRKEGQNVTLSCEQNLNHDAMYWYRQDPGQGLRLIYYSQIVNDFQKGDIAEGYSVSREKKESFPLTVTSAQKNPTAFYLCASSSSLAETQYFGPGTRLLVL.

The chain uses TRBV7-7 and TRBJ1-3; tentatively, D is TRBD1 (6 bases). The CDR3 runs 14 residues. Germline V gene data show CDR1 as SSHAT and CDR2 as FNYEAQ (reference sequence). The V and J ends lost 5 bases and 8 bases respectively, with 16 bases between them. CDR3 region: CASSPTGPGDTIYF. Here the CDR3 DNA reads TGTGCCAGCAGCCCGACAGGACCCGGAGACACCATATATTTT.

The rearrangement links TRBV5-4 to TRBJ2-3; D perhaps matches TRBD2 (6 bases). Trimming shortened V by 2 bases and J by 1 base, and 11 bases separated the two germline ends. CDR1 and CDR2 (germline): SGHNT, YYREEE (reference sequence). The CDR3 covers 15 residues. CDR3 sequence (DNA): TGTGCCAGCAGCTTCTTCCAGCGGGGCACAGATACGCAGTATTTT. Translation gives CASSFFQRGTDTQYF.

The V and J genes are TRBV2 and TRBJ1-1, with 7 nucleotides matching TRBD1. V gave up 7 bases and J gave up 5 bases; unmatched junction bases: 16. The CDR3 runs 16 residues. Looked up from germline, CDR1 is SNHLY and CDR2 is FYNNEI. Written as DNA, the CDR3 is TGTGCCAGCACCCTCCGGGCACAGGGGCGGGGTACTGAAGCTTTCTTT. Encoded protein: CASTLRAQGRGTEAFF.

Remarks on this clone: The germline gene is not matched at one end of the junction; a read error may be the cause. V and J are TRBV29-1 and TRBJ2-3; 8 bases align to TRBD2. Germline CDR1 is SQVTM and CDR2 is ANQGSEA. CDR3 length: 12 amino acids. DNA of the CDR3: TGCAGCGTTGAATCATTCGGGACTAGAATATCATTT. Its protein product is CSVESFGTRISF.

This clone turned up a few times. CDR3 sequence reads: CASSPRTGKNSPLHF. The DNA for the CDR3 is TGTGCCAGCAGCCCCAGGACAGGGAAAAATTCACCCCTCCACTTT. The chain has TRBV11-2 and TRBJ1-6; 8 bases fit TRBD1. Trimming removed 5 bases from V and 7 bases from J; junction bases left unmatched: 7. CDR1 and CDR2 from the germline V gene are SGHAT and FQNNGV. The CDR3 extends over 15 amino acids.

V is TRBV25-1 and J is TRBJ2-1; 8 bases fit TRBD2. Germline V CDR1 and CDR2: MGHDK, SYGVNS. The CDR3 is made up of 17 amino acids. J lost 7 bases, V lost 3 bases, and 14 bases had no gene match. CDR3 in amino acids: CASSDGRAGNLANEQFF. CDR3 DNA sequence: TGTGCCAGCAGTGACGGGAGGGCGGGAAATCTAGCAAATGAGCAGTTCTTC.

The chain couples TRBV28 to TRBJ2-7; D remains unclear. Trimming shortened V by 3 bases and J by 5 bases, and 2 bases separated the two germline ends. Germline CDR1 MDHEN, CDR2 SYDVKM. The length of the CDR3 is 10 residues. The CDR3 protein is CASSFNEQYF. CDR3 coding DNA: TGTGCCAGCAGTTTTAACGAGCAGTACTTC.

The chain joins TRBV7-9 to TRBJ1-6, with a weak D call TRBD1 (5 bases). CDR3 length: 15 residues. V dropped 5 bases and J dropped 5 bases, with 13 bases sitting between them. CDR1 and CDR2 (germline): SEHNR, FQNEAQ (reference sequence). CDR3 loop: CASSGGNTNNSPLHF. CDR3 DNA: TGTGCCAGCAGCGGGGGGAATACTAATAATTCACCCCTCCACTTT.

This CDR3 is CASSLQGAKNQPQHF. The CDR3 nucleotides read TGTGCCAGCAGTTTACAGGGGGCGAAAAATCAGCCCCAGCATTTT. The genes are TRBV28 and TRBJ1-5, with 8 bases identical to TRBD1. The germline V gene has CDR1 MDHEN and CDR2 SYDVKM. Trimming cost V 2 bases and J 4 bases; bases outside gene matches: 4. This CDR3 is 15 amino acids long. Looking up the rest from reference TRBV28 and TRBJ1-5 gives the full variable domain: DVKVTQSSRYLVKRTGEKVFLECVQDMDHENMFWYRQDPGLGLRLIYFSYDVKMKEKGDIPEGYSVSREKKERFSLILESASTNQTSMYLCASSLQGAKNQPQHFGDGTRLSIL.

V is TRBV6-1 and J is TRBJ1-6; 9 nucleotides agree with TRBD1. Per germline, CDR1 MNHNS and CDR2 SASEGT. Trimming cost V 4 bases and J 0 bases; bases outside gene matches: 4. This CDR3 region has 17 residues. CDR3 amino acids: CASSGGTGSSYNSPLHF. The CDR3, as DNA: TGTGCCAGCAGTGGGGGGACAGGGAGCTCCTATAATTCACCCCTCCACTTT.

The J gene is TRBJ2-7, the V gene TRBV2; no clear D gene. CDR1 is SNHLY and CDR2 is FYNNEI in the germline V gene. The CDR3 has 12 residues. V was pared by 5 bases and J by 3 bases, with 8 bases between. The CDR3 sequence is CASSTQNYEQYF. As DNA, the CDR3 is TGTGCCAGCAGTACACAGAACTACGAGCAGTACTTC.

This clone was seen a few times. The rearrangement joins TRBV28 to TRBJ1-1; no clear D gene. The germline V gene encodes CDR1 MDHEN and CDR2 SYDVKM. V lost 6 bases and J 2 bases, leaving 4 bases between the germline ends. The CDR3 extends over 11 amino acids. CDR3 DNA: TGTGCCAGCAGGAGAAACACTGAAGCTTTCTTT. Protein: CASRRNTEAFF.

This chain uses TRBV15 with TRBJ1-6; possibly TRBD1 for D (5 bases). The CDR3 covers 15 residues. Trimming removed 0 bases at V and 13 bases at J, with 16 bases between. CDR1 LNHNV and CDR2 YYDKDF come from the germline V gene (reference sequence). CDR3 amino acids: CATSRDMQGGFPLHF. The CDR3 nucleotides are TGTGCCACCAGCAGAGATATGCAGGGCGGTTTTCCCCTCCACTTT.

The genes are TRBV28 and TRBJ1-6, with D uncertain. The CDR3 has 14 amino acids. Germline CDR1 and CDR2: MDHEN and SYDVKM. The ends were cut back, 3 bases at V and 4 bases at J, with 7 bases in the middle. The CDR3 DNA reads TGTGCCAGCAGTTTTCGCACTTATAATTCACCCCTCCACTTT. It specifies CASSFRTYNSPLHF.

This chain uses TRBV10-1 with TRBJ2-1, with 15 bases lining up with TRBD2. Germline CDR1 reads WNHNN; CDR2 reads SYGVQD (reference sequence). The V gene end was trimmed by 0 bases and the J gene end by 13 bases; junction bases not matched to a gene: 7. This CDR3 has 16 residues. The CDR3 protein is CASSESGLAGGRGQFF. The CDR3 region has the DNA TGCGCCAGCAGTGAGTCGGGACTAGCGGGAGGCCGGGGCCAGTTCTTC.

The chain uses TRBV14 and TRBJ2-1; 11 bases line up with TRBD2. Germline trimming cut 3 bases from V and 5 bases from J; bases unmatched to any gene: 12. CDR3 length equals 18 residues. Per the germline V gene, CDR1 is SGHDN and CDR2 is FVKESK. CDR3 protein: CASSHSLAGGSIHNEQFF. CDR3 DNA: TGTGCCAGCAGCCATTCCCTAGCGGGGGGTTCAATACACAATGAGCAGTTCTTC.

V is TRBV30 and J is TRBJ1-1; 7 bases are shared with TRBD1. V was pared by 2 bases and J by 3 bases, with 21 bases of the junction left unmatched. There are 19 residues in the CDR3. CDR1 and CDR2 from the germline V gene are GTSNPN and SVGIG (reference sequence). CDR3: CAWSFHRTGSFGWDTEAFF. Written as DNA, the CDR3 is TGTGCCTGGAGTTTTCATCGGACAGGTAGTTTTGGATGGGACACTGAAGCTTTCTTT.

This chain links TRBV19 with TRBJ2-7, with 7 bases fitting TRBD1. With V trimmed by 10 bases and J by 2 bases, 8 bases remained unmatched. Germline CDR1 LNHDA, CDR2 SQIVND (reference sequence). The CDR3 is made up of 13 amino acids. The CDR3 spells CATARGLTYEQYF. The CDR3 nucleotides read TGTGCCACTGCGAGGGGGCTTACCTACGAGCAGTACTTC.

The V gene is TRBV28, the J gene TRBJ2-7; D is possibly TRBD1 (5 bases). There are 13 residues in the CDR3. Germline values: CDR1 MDHEN, CDR2 SYDVKM. Trimming removed 2 bases at V and 7 bases at J, with 12 bases between. This CDR3 is CASSLRQGDEQYF. The CDR3, as DNA: TGTGCCAGCAGTTTAAGGCAGGGTGATGAGCAGTACTTC.